This T cell receptor beta chain emerged from a study of T cell responses to AZD1222 COVID-19 vaccine. Produced via immunoSEQ multiplex PCR; TCRdb's table is partial and in-frame only. This repertoire shows about 94,000 clones, approximately 81% found once; its top ten account for 4.5%. The CDR3 has 13 residues. With 3 bases removed from V and 9 bases from J, the gap between germline ends came to 12 bases. The sample holds one count of this clone. V is TRBV12-3 or TRBV12-4 and J is TRBJ2-1; D gene ambiguous. This sample comprised peripheral blood, obtained 28 days after the second AZD1222 dose. This sequence originates from an adult who received the AZD1222 COVID-19 vaccine. CDR3 loop: CASSFFQHTEQFF. The DNA of the CDR3 is TGTGCCAGCAGTTTCTTTCAGCACACTGAGCAGTTCTTC.